This TCR beta chain comes out of a study of regulatory T cells in long-lasting Graves disease listed by TCRdb under 2021. In the study overall: Patients with newly diagnosed Graves' disease had been on antithyroid drugs for under 3 months. The study was conducted in China and was registered as a clinical trial. TCR sequencing covered roughly 13 persistent and some 20 newly diagnosed Graves' disease patients, around 33 samples in total. Patients with persistent Graves' disease were compared with patients with newly diagnosed Graves' disease using TCR sequencing and RNA sequencing of peripheral blood.

Concerning this clonotype itself: Its cognate antigen has yet to be identified. Qualities for individual bases were not recorded, and no much larger clone is one base off.

Study-wide findings and limitations: Compared with newly diagnosed patients, patients with persistent Graves' disease had lower TCR Shannon entropy and fewer highly expanded clones, which suggests clonal expansion. A larger number of public clonotypes was shared among persistent patients (fewer than 3,000) than among newly diagnosed patients (approximately 1,000). TRBV28, TRBJ1-2 and TRBJ2-5 were preferentially used in persistent disease, while TRBV20-1 and TRBJ2-1 were favored in newly diagnosed disease. Sequencing and analysis were limited to the TCR beta chain. The small sample size was acknowledged by the authors as a limitation that may reduce accuracy. The study examined only peripheral blood because the primary lesion, thyroid tissue, could not be accessed.

The sample's time point label, decoded: newly diagnosed GD, antithyroid drugs for less than 3 months. RNA was extracted from PBMCs in TRIzol for both TCR sequencing and RNA sequencing. Graves' disease was diagnosed according to American Thyroid Association guidelines. Patients for the study were recruited at an endocrinology department in Xi'an, China. From each patient, about 9.7 milliliters of peripheral blood was collected into an EDTA anticoagulant tube. Ficoll Paque Plus density gradient separation was used to isolate PBMCs, and no further T cell sorting was performed. RNA quality was checked with an Agilent 2100 Bioanalyzer and agarose gel, and concentration with a NanoDrop 2000. CDR1 and CDR2, looked up from the germline V gene (reference sequence), are LNHDA and SQIVND. A distance of 17 bases separates the germline ends of V and J, which lose 4 bases and 8 bases respectively. From the cysteine through the phenylalanine, the CDR3 covers 14 amino acids. Just the 42-base CDR3 DNA is kept, in frame starting at base 1.

The library was produced with multiplex PCR. Sequencing relied on an Illumina HiSeq 4000. iRepertoire HTBI primers and Arm-PCR amplification of CDR3 regions were used to construct TCR beta libraries. Gel purification was performed on PCR products prior to sequencing. The original methods were these. Gene usage analysis of CDR3 amino acid clonotypes relied on the 55 to 80 TRBV and fewer than 15 TRBJ segments identified across samples. COPE and FqMerger were used to merge the filtered high-quality paired reads into contigs. Contigs were aligned with BLAST to IMGT TRBV, TRBD and TRBJ reference genes, and CDR3 was defined per IMGT. Any clonotype with a frequency above 0.1% was classified as a highly expanded clone. Repertoire diversity was measured by Shannon entropy, and V-J evenness by the Gini coefficient. Public clonotypes were defined as clonotypes shared by more than one individual. TCRdb took the public reads, trimmed them with fastp at Q25, ran MiXCR for clone calling and kept in-frame beta chains. Rows are unified per CDR3 protein, each entry keeping the most common DNA and genes. The V and J calls shown here were made by TCRdb, not taken from the authors' results. The sample table contains around 480,000 distinct CDR3 sequences; only one count was recorded for under 20% of them. The top ten clones comprise roughly an eighth of the sample.

Separately, the same data were catalogued under a study of T cells in Graves' hyperthyroidism and ophthalmopathy. As the second study states: Graves' hyperthyroidism was defined as stable when no progression to ophthalmopathy occurred over 18 months of follow-up. The hyperthyroidism patients were between 18 and 65 years old and newly diagnosed, with a disease duration of less than 2 months. Patients with uncontrolled infections, other autoimmune diseases, pregnancy or lactation were excluded. Clinical symptoms, serum thyroxine and TRAb, thyroid ultrasound, and orbital computed tomography formed the basis for the diagnoses. The TCR CDR3 was subjected to a first round of RT-PCR using the HTBI primer set and the Qiagen OneStep RT-PCR kit. Blood samples also contained most of the expanded thyroid clonotypes (frequency above 0.001), which suggests that blood repertoires may reflect thyroid immune responses. Ophthalmopathy was separated from stable hyperthyroidism by a 13 V-J signature model, with 85% to 90% sensitivity and about 81% specificity obtained in cross-validation and 80%/75% obtained in testing. In validation, the model predicted progression to ophthalmopathy a median of about 6.5 months before onset, with roughly 68% sensitivity and roughly 72% specificity. TCR V-J signatures able to tell the groups apart were searched for in a discovery cohort of 95 or so patients, of whom 43 had Graves' ophthalmopathy and 57 had stable Graves' hyperthyroidism. Prospective prediction of ophthalmopathy was tested in an independent validation cohort consisting of 18 hyperthyroidism patients and approximately 16 patients who later progressed to ophthalmopathy. The approximately 100 discovery patients were divided at random into training and test sets in a 7:3 ratio. The study also compared thyroid tissue and blood T-cell repertoires from several Graves' hyperthyroidism patients. After blood sampling, hyperthyroidism patients were treated with methimazole at a starting dose of 30 mg daily, and ophthalmopathy patients were treated with high-dose intravenous methylprednisolone. The libraries were constructed in a second round of multiplex PCR and then size-selected and purified. Paired-end sequencing of the libraries was performed with 100 bp reads on an Illumina HiSeq2000. SOAPnuke was used to process the raw data, with reads discarded if the reads contained adapters or uncalled bases, had a mean Phred below 15, or lacked an exact constant-primer or identifier match. High-quality paired reads were merged with COPE v1.2.5, and unique nucleotide sequences were defined as clonotypes. MiTCR v1.1 was used to align clonotypes to the IMGT TRBV, TRBD and TRBJ reference segments. Analysis was restricted to V-J combinations with a frequency above 0.0001, which covered roughly 99% of repertoires. The TCS score was defined as the ratio of F50 (clonal expansion) to E x V (chaos), calculated using BLOSUM62-based TCRdist between CDR3 peptides within each V-J. Welch's t-statistics and random forest reduced some 510 V-J features to 13, which were used in a naive Bayes classifier (R e1071). Sample size was not statistically predetermined, and blinding of investigators to group allocation was not performed. The paper reports TCR Vbeta CDR3 sequencing of 140 or so peripheral blood samples: some 41 ophthalmopathy, about 75 hyperthyroidism and 17 progressor patients.

The rearrangement combines TRBV19 with TRBJ2-5; too little of a D gene remains to name it. Sample: peripheral blood mononuclear cells (PBMCs), taken at new diagnosis, from a patient treated with antithyroid drugs. This clonotype was sampled from a middle-aged man with Graves disease. Donor details come from another sample of the same person, matched by shared clones. In nucleotide form, the sequence is TGTGCCAGTAGTACCCAGACACTGCCGCGAACCCAGTACTTC. It is translated as CASSTQTLPRTQYF.